This TCR beta chain was profiled in a study of T cells in Graves' hyperthyroidism and ophthalmopathy. Study details: It was at initial diagnosis, before any treatment, that peripheral blood was collected. Study-level findings and limits: Ophthalmopathy and stable hyperthyroidism were told apart by a 13 V-J model. Model output signaled ophthalmopathy a median approximately 6.2 months ahead of onset.

The authors took PBMCs from 8 to 10 ml fresh peripheral blood. Authors of the study amplified TCR beta CDR3 regions from RNA transcripts. HTBI primers were employed in a first-round RT-PCR of the TCR CDR3. TCRdb re-called the multiplex PCR reads with MiXCR, one entry per CDR3 protein. The sample carries approximately 570,000 distinct CDR3 sequences, 20% recorded once. V gave up 2 bases and J gave up 1 base; unmatched junction bases: 12. This CDR3 has 17 residues. The germline CDR1 and CDR2 sequences are GTSNPN and SVGIG (reference sequence). A note on this clonotype: Its specificity is not known.

The sample comprised blood. The chain links TRBV30 to TRBJ1-2; 8 nucleotides match TRBD1. This clonotype was sampled from a man in his forties with Graves' ophthalmopathy. Here the CDR3 reads CAWSPGQGLRFNYGYTF. The CDR3 coding sequence is TGTGCCTGGAGTCCTGGACAGGGATTAAGATTTAACTATGGCTACACCTTC.